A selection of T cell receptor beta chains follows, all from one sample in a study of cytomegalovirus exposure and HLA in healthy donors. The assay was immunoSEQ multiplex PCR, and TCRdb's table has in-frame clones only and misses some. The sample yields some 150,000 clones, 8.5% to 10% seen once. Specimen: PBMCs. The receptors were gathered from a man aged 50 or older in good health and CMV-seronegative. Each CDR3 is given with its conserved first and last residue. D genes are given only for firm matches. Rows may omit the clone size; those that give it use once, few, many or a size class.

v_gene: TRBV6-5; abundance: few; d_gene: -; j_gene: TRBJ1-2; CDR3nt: TGTGCCAGCAACCCCACAGGGATGGGTGTCTATGGCTACACCTTC; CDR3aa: CASNPTGMGVYGYTF
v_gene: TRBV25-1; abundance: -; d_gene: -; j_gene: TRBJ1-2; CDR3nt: TGTGCCAGCAGTGAACGCGCGGGGTACTATGGCTACACCTTC; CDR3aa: CASSERAGYYGYTF
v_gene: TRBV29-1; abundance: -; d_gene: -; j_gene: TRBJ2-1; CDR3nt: TGCAGCGTTGAGAGGGAGAGGGGAGGCAATGAGCAGTTCTTC; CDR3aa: CSVERERGGNEQFF
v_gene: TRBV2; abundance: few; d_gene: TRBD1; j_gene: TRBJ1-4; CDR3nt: TGTGCCAGCAGTGACAGGGGGCGGGTGGAAAAACTGTTTTTT; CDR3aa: CASSDRGRVEKLFF
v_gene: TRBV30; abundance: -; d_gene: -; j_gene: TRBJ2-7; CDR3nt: TGTGCCTGGAGTGTAGGACCCGGGACACTTTCGGACGAGCAGTACTTC; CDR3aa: CAWSVGPGTLSDEQYF
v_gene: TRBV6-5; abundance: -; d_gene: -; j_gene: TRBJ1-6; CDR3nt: TGTGCCAGCAGTTACTACTCGACAGCCTATAATTCACCCCTCCACTTT; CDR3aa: CASSYYSTAYNSPLHF
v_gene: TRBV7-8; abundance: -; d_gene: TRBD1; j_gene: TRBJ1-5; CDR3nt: TGTGCCAGCAGCTTAGGGACAGGGGGCGGGCAGCCCCAGCATTTT; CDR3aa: CASSLGTGGGQPQHF
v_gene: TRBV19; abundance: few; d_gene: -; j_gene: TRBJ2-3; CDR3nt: TGTGCCAGTAGTTCGCGGGCTCACGGAGATACGCAGTATTTT; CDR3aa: CASSSRAHGDTQYF
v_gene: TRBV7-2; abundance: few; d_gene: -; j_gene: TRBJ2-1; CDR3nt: TGTGCCAGCAGACAACAGTTCAATGAGCAGTTCTTC; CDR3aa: CASRQQFNEQFF
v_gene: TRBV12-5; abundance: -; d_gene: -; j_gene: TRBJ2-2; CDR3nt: TGTGCTAGTGGGCCCAGGAAGAACACCGGGGAGCTGTTTTTT; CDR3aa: CASGPRKNTGELFF
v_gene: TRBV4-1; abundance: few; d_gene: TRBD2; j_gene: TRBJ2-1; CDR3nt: TGCGCCAGCAGCCAAGGAAGCGGGGCCTTGTATGAGCAGTTCTTC; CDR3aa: CASSQGSGALYEQFF
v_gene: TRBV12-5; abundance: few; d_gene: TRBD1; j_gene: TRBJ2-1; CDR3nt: TGTGCTAGTGCAGCGGGACAGGGGGCCAATGAGCAGTTCTTC; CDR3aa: CASAAGQGANEQFF
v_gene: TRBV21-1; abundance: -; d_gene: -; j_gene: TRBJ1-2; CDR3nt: TGTGCCAGCAGCAAAGAACAGGGGAACTATGGCTACACCTTC; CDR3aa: CASSKEQGNYGYTF
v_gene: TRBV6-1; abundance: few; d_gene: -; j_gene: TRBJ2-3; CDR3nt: TGTGCCAGCAGTGGGGGACTGCGGTCCACAGATACGCAGTATTTT; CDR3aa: CASSGGLRSTDTQYF
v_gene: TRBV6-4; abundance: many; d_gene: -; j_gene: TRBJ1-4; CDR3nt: TGTGCCAGCAGCCTCAACTGGGGGCCTAATGAAAAACTGTTTTTT; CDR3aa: CASSLNWGPNEKLFF
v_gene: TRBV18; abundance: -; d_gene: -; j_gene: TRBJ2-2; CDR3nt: TGTGCCAGCTCACCGCAGGGACCCGCGGGGTCCACCGGGGAGCTGTTTTTT; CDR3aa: CASSPQGPAGSTGELFF
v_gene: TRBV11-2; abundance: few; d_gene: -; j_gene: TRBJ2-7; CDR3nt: TGTGCCAGCAGCTCGCATGGGGCAGCCCCCTACGAGCAGTACTTC; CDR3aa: CASSSHGAAPYEQYF
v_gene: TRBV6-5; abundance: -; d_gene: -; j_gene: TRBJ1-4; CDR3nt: TGTGCCAGCAGGGACTCCGCAACTAATGAAAAACTGTTTTTT; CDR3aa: CASRDSATNEKLFF
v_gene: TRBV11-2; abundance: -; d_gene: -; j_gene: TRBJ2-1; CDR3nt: TGTGCCAGCAGCTCCGTCAGGGGCTACTCCTACAATGAGCAGTTCTTC; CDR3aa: CASSSVRGYSYNEQFF
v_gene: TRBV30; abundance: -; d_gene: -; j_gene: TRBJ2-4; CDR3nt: TGTGCCTGGAGGAGGACTAGAGGGGGGGCTGGCATTCAGTACTTC; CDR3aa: CAWRRTRGGAGIQYF
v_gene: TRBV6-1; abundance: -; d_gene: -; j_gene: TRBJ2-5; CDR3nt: TGTGCCGGACACCAGGGGAGTAGGGTGGAGACCCAGTACTTC; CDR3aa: CAGHQGSRVETQYF
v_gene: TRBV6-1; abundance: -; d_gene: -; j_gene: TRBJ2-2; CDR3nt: TGTGCCAGCAGTGAAGCAGGGGGGGGCGGGGAGCTGTTTTTT; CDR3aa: CASSEAGGGGELFF
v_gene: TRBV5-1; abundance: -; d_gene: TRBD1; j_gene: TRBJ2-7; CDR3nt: TGCGCCAGCAGCTTGGTCGCGGGGACAGGGGCCTACGAGCAGTACTTC; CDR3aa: CASSLVAGTGAYEQYF
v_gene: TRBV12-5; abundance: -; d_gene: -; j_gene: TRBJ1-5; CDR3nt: TGTGCTAGTGGTTTGGAGGGCTTGGGAGGGCAGCCCCAGCATTTT; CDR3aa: CASGLEGLGGQPQHF
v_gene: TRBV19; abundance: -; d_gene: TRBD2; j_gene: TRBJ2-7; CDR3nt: TGTGCCAGTAGTATAGGTGGCGGGGGGAAATACGAGCAGTACTTC; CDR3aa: CASSIGGGGKYEQYF
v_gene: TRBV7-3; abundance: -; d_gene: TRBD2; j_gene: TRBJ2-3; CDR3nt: TGTGCCAGCAGCTTTAGCGGGGGGGCGCAGTATTTT; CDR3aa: CASSFSGGAQYF
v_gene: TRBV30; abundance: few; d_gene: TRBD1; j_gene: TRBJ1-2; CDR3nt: TGTGCCTGGAGTCCCACGGGACAGGGGGGTCCCCTCCTATTCGGCTACACCTTC; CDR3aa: CAWSPTGQGGPLLFGYTF
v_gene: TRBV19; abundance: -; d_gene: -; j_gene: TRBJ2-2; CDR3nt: TGTGCCAGTACTACCCGGGGGACCATTAACACCGGGGAGCTGTTTTTT; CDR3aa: CASTTRGTINTGELFF
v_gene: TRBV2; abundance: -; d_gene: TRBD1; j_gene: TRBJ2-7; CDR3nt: TGTGCCAGCAAACGGGACAGGGCCAACGAGCAGTACTTC; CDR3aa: CASKRDRANEQYF
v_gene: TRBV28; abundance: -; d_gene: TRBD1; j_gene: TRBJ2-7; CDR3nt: TGTGCCAGCAGTTTACCTGGACAGGGCTCCTACGAGCAGTACTTC; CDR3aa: CASSLPGQGSYEQYF
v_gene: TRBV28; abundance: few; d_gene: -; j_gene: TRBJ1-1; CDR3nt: TGTGCCAGCAGTTTAGGGCCAGCCGGATTCTTAATGAACACTGAAGCTTTCTTT; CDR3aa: CASSLGPAGFLMNTEAFF
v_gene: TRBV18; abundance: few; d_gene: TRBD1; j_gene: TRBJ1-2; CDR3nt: TGTGCCAGCTCACCACCGGGACAGACTAACTATGGCTACACCTTC; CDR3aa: CASSPPGQTNYGYTF
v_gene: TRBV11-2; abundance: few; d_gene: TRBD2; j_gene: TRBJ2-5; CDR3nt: TGTGCCAGCAGCTTAGGACTAGCTCAAGAGACCCAGTACTTC; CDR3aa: CASSLGLAQETQYF
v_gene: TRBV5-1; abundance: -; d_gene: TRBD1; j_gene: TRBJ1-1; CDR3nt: TGCGCCAGCAGCTTGGGGGGGACAGTTAAAATGAACACTGAAGCTTTCTTT; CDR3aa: CASSLGGTVKMNTEAFF
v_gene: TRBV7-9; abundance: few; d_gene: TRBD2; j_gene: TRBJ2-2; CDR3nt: TGTGCCAGCAGCTCACTCACGGGGGGAAGCACCGGGGAGCTGTTTTTT; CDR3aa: CASSSLTGGSTGELFF
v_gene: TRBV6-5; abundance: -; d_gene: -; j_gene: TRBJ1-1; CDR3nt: TGTGCCAGCAGGGGTAGGGGGGGCCTACCTGAAGCTTTCTTT; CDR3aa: CASRGRGGLPEAFF
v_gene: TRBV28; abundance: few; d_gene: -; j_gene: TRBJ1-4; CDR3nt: TGTGCCAGCACTCCGGAGGGGGGGCGCAGGGAAAAACTGTTTTTT; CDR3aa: CASTPEGGRREKLFF
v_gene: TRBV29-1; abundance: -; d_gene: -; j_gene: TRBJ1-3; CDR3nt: TGCAGCGCCCGAGGGAGCTCTGGAAACACCATATATTTT; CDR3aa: CSARGSSGNTIYF
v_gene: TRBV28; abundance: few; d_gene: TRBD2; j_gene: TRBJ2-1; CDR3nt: TGTGCCAGCAGCTCCACAAATGAGCGGGGCAATGAGCAGTTCTTC; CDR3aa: CASSSTNERGNEQFF
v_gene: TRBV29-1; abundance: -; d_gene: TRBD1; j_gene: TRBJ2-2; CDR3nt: TGCAGCGCTCGCAAAGACAGGGGAACGAACACCGGGGAGCTGTTTTTT; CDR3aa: CSARKDRGTNTGELFF
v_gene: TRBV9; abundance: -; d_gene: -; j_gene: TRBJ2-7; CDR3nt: TGTGCCAGCAGCGTATTGGCTTCGTACGAGCAGTACTTC; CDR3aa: CASSVLASYEQYF